The following is a T cell receptor beta chain sequence with its context. Its specificity is not known. The data stem from a study of OX40 agonist ivuxolimab in advanced cancers. Study summary: Across the patients, intravenous ivuxolimab was delivered every 2 weeks at 0.01 to 10 mg/kg.

The data were produced by immunoSEQ multiplex PCR, yet TCRdb's version contains in-frame clones alone and is incomplete. The table has 100,000 to 150,000 clones, about 94% seen once. The CDR3 is 15 amino acids. In germline, CDR1 is MNHEY, CDR2 SVGAGI. V trimming: 6 bases; J trimming: 8 bases; junction bases outside the gene matches: 12. General observations from the study: Expanded peripheral T cell antigen specificity was not determined.

This receptor was obtained from an adult with an advanced solid tumor such as melanoma, head and neck, liver or kidney cancer. The V call is TRBV6-5, the J call TRBJ2-3; 9 bases are a match to TRBD2. The sample in question was CD4+ or CD8+ T cells sorted from blood, obtained in a trial of the OX40 agonist ivuxolimab. The CDR3 region has the DNA TGTGCCAGCAGCCCCTCTAGCGGGGTGAGGGGTACGCAGTATTTT. Protein product: CASSPSSGVRGTQYF.